The clone carrying this TCR beta chain has just a few counts. At one of its ends the junction is not consistent with the germline gene, which may arise from a read error. This sample was included in a study of blood T cell repertoires in COVID-19. Method: immunoSEQ multiplex PCR; TCRdb's copy keeps in-frame clones and lacks some. The sample includes 300,000 or so clones, approximately 86% of them seen just once. This sequence was found in a woman aged 40 to 50 with acute COVID-19. What was sequenced was PBMCs or T cells enriched from blood (not recorded which).

CDR3 protein: CASSLATGRRF. CDR3 nucleotides: TGTGCCAGCAGCTTAGCGACGGGTCGCCGCTTC. This sequence joins TRBV7-9 and TRBJ1-2; the D is unclear. The CDR3 extends over 11 amino acids. CDR1 SEHNR and CDR2 FQNEAQ come from the germline V gene (reference sequence).